This T cell receptor (beta chain) originates from a study of CD8+CD57+ T cells in acquired aplastic anemia. Study information: Average DNA yield from sorted CD4+ and CD8+ cells was 3.2 ug.

CDR3 length: 12 residues. Germline V gene lookup returns CDR1 WNHNN and CDR2 SYGVQD (reference sequence). Trimming pared 5 bases from V and 9 bases from J, leaving 12 bases between. Genomic DNA, serving as template, underwent TCR beta VDJ and CDR3 profiling. TCRdb reprocessed the reads via MiXCR and lists one record per CDR3 protein. Among a few hundred thousand distinct CDR3 sequences listed, 56% were seen once. The sample comprised sorted CD4+, CD8+, or CD8+CD57+ T cells (not recorded which) from PBMCs. The chain is built from TRBV10-1 and TRBJ2-3; D possibly corresponds to TRBD2 (6 bases). This TCR derives from a human donor with severe aplastic anemia or a healthy control (not recorded which). In DNA form, the CDR3 reads TGCGCCAGCAGTCCTGCGGGGACCACGCAGTATTTT. The encoded protein is CASSPAGTTQYF.